These 9 T cell receptor beta chains were sequenced from one sample in a study of T cell responses to AZD1222 COVID-19 vaccine (dated by TCRdb to the early 2020s). The method was the immunoSEQ multiplex PCR assay. Here the immuneACCESS table is served through TCRdb, limited to in-frame sequences with V and J called. Missing clones are a known gap in these copies; in checked studies unresolved V genes cover under half, and the rest lacks a known reason. This sample lists about 140,000 clones; approximately 92% were detected once. Around 3.2% of the sample is held by the ten biggest clonotypes. Read against the paper, the sample's time point label means: baseline before first vaccination. Sequenced here: peripheral blood, sampled on day 0 of AZD1222 vaccination. Source of these receptors: an adult in good health.

The chain joins TRBV24-1 to TRBJ2-5; 9 bases line up with TRBD1. Germline lookup yields CDR1 KGHDR and CDR2 SFDVKD. The CDR3 runs to 15 residues. Unmatched junction bases numbered 13, after V lost 4 bases and J lost 11 bases. DNA for the CDR3: TGTGCCACCAGTGACTCAGGACAGGGGAAAGTCACTCAGTACTTC. Encoded protein: CATSDSGQGKVTQYF.

The chain joins TRBV4-3 to TRBJ1-1; D is ambiguous. Germline V gives CDR1 LGHNA, CDR2 YSLEER. The CDR3 is 13 residues long. The V gene lost 0 bases and the J gene lost 3 bases, with 5 bases spanning the gap. The CDR3, as DNA: TGCGCCAGCAGCCAAGAATCGTACACTGAAGCTTTCTTT. It is translated as CASSQESYTEAFF.

CDR3 sequence: CASSQSNFVGNQPQHF. CDR3 in DNA: TGCGCCAGCAGCCAATCAAATTTCGTTGGAAATCAGCCCCAGCATTTT. The rearrangement joins TRBV4-1 to TRBJ1-5; unclear D gene. This CDR3 has 16 amino acids. V dropped 2 bases and J dropped 4 bases, with 15 bases sitting between them. CDR1 is MGHRA, CDR2 YSYEKL, per germline.

The V and J genes are TRBV7-8 and TRBJ1-5; tentative D call: TRBD1 (5 bases). The CDR3 has 18 residues. CDR1 and CDR2 (germline): SGHVS, FQNEAQ. The ends were cut back, 0 bases at V and 0 bases at J, with 15 bases in the middle. CDR3 nucleotide sequence: TGTGCCAGCAGCTTAGCCCCGCCTAGGGGCTATAGCAATCAGCCCCAGCATTTT. Its protein is CASSLAPPRGYSNQPQHF.

This chain connects TRBV3-1 (or the pseudogene TRBV3-2) to TRBJ1-6; D ambiguous. Germline V gene lookup returns CDR1 LGHDT and CDR2 YNNKEL (reference sequence). The CDR3 loop spans 13 amino acids. Between the trimmed V and J ends, which lost 1 base and 10 bases, there was a span of 8 bases. The CDR3 is CASSQGVRSPLHF. DNA of the CDR3: TGTGCCAGCAGCCAAGGCGTCCGGTCACCCCTCCACTTT.

The chain uses TRBV30 and TRBJ1-1; D not resolved. V shed 0 bases and J shed 0 bases, with 14 bases lying between them. CDR1 is GTSNPN and CDR2 is SVGIG in the germline V gene (reference sequence). This CDR3 contains 16 residues. The CDR3 is CAWSVASGHMNTEAFF. The CDR3 DNA follows: TGTGCCTGGAGTGTAGCATCCGGGCACATGAACACTGAAGCTTTCTTT.

J is TRBJ1-2 and V is TRBV6-2 or TRBV6-3; D uncertain. Deletions cut 0 bases from V and 7 bases from J, with 15 bases between. CDR1 and CDR2 from the germline V gene are MNHEY and SVGEGT. This CDR3 is built from 15 residues. CDR3 DNA: TGTGCCAGCAGTTACTCGATGGACGCCGTATCTGGCTACACCTTC. Translated, it gives CASSYSMDAVSGYTF.

The table lists this clone with a count of one. The V and J genes are TRBV27 and TRBJ1-5, with a weak D call TRBD1 (6 bases). The CDR3 loop spans 15 amino acids. The germline CDR1 and CDR2 sequences are MNHEY and SMNVEV (reference sequence). V was clipped by 0 bases and J by 9 bases, with 15 bases between them. CDR3 bases: TGTGCCAGCAGTTTATCGCGGACAGCCAGGGGGCCCCAGCATTTT. Protein product: CASSLSRTARGPQHF.

The V and J genes are TRBV7-9 and TRBJ2-1; no firm D call. Germline-derived CDR1 and CDR2 are SEHNR and FQNEAQ (reference sequence). The length of the CDR3 is 14 residues. V was clipped by 2 bases and J by 4 bases, with 9 bases between them. This chain's CDR3 is CASSLIQGYNEQFF. CDR3 DNA: TGTGCCAGCAGCTTAATTCAAGGGTACAATGAGCAGTTCTTC.